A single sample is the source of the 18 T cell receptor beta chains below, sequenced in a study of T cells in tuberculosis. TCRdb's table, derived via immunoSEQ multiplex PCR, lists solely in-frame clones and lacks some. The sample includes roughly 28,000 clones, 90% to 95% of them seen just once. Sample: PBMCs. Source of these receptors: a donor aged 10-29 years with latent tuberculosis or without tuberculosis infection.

The CDR3 sequence: CASERTSGSPPNHLSGANVLTF. CDR3 DNA sequence: TGTGCCAGCGAAAGGACTAGCGGGAGCCCACCTAACCACCTCTCTGGGGCCAACGTCCTGACTTTC. The chain couples TRBV2 to TRBJ2-6, with TRBD2 matching over 13 bases. The germline V gene has CDR1 SNHLY and CDR2 FYNNEI. Trimming took 8 bases from V and 0 from J; bases not matched to a gene: 19. This CDR3 has 22 residues.

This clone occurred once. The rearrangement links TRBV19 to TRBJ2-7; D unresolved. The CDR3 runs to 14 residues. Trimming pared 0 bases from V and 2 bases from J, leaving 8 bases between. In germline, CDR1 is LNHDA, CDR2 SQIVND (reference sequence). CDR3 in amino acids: CASSIEATTYEQYF. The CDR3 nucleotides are TGTGCCAGTAGTATAGAGGCCACGACCTACGAGCAGTACTTC.

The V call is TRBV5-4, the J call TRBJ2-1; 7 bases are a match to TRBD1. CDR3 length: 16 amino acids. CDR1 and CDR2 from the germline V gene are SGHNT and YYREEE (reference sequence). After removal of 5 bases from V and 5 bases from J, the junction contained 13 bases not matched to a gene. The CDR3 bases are TGTGCCAGCAGTCATGATTCCACGACAGGGAACAATGAGCAGTTCTTC. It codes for CASSHDSTTGNNEQFF.

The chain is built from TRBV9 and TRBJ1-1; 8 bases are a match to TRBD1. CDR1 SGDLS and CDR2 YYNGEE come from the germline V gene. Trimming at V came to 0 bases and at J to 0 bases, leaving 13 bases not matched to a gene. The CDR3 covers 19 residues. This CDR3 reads CASSVGGRAGGLMNTEAFF. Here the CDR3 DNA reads TGTGCCAGCAGCGTAGGAGGTCGGGCAGGGGGCCTTATGAACACTGAAGCTTTCTTT.

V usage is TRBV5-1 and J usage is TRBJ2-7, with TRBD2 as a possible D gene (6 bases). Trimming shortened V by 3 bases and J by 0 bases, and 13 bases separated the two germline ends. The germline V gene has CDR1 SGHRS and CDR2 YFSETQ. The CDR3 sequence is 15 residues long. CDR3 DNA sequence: TGCGCCAGCAGCTCGACGGGACTCCGCTCCTACGAGCAGTACTTC. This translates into CASSSTGLRSYEQYF.

This CDR3 is CASSSQTSGDEQYF. DNA of the CDR3: TGTGCCAGCAGCTCTCAGACTAGCGGGGACGAGCAGTACTTC. The rearrangement joins TRBV7-9 to TRBJ2-7, with 11 bases fitting TRBD2. Germline V gives CDR1 SEHNR, CDR2 FQNEAQ (reference sequence). Trimming cost V 4 bases and J 5 bases; bases outside gene matches: 4. The CDR3 is 14 amino acids. The entire variable domain, with the rest obtained from reference TRBV7-9 and TRBJ2-7, is as follows: DTGVSQNPRHKITKRGQNVTFRCDPISEHNRLYWYRQTLGQGPEFLTYFQNEAQLEKSRLLSDRFSAERPKGSFSTLEIQRTEQGDSAMYLCASSSQTSGDEQYFGPGTRLTVT.

The CDR3: CASGQGDEQFF. The CDR3 coding sequence is TGTGCCAGCGGTCAGGGGGATGAGCAGTTCTTC. The rearrangement links TRBV7-3 to TRBJ2-1, with 7 nucleotides matching TRBD1. J gave up 8 bases and V 8 bases, and 3 bases lay outside the gene matches. The length of the CDR3 is 11 residues. Germline V gives CDR1 SGHTA, CDR2 FQGTGA. Based on the CDR3 plus reference TRBV7-3 and TRBJ2-1, the full variable domain is GAGVSQTPSNKVTEKGKYVELRCDPISGHTALYWYRQSLGQGPEFLIYFQGTGAADDSGLPNDRFFAVRPEGSVSTLKIQRTERGDSAVYLCASGQGDEQFFGPGTRLTVL.

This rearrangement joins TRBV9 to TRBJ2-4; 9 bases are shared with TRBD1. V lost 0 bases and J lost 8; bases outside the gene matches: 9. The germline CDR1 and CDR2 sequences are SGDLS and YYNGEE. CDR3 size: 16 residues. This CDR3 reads CASSVGSGQGTDIQYF. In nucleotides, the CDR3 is TGTGCCAGCAGCGTAGGTTCGGGACAGGGTACAGACATTCAGTACTTC.

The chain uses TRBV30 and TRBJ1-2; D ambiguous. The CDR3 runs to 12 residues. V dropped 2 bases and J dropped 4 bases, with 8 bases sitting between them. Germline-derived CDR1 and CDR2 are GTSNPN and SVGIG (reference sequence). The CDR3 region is CAWSRGSYGYTF. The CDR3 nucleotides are TGTGCCTGGAGTCGGGGTTCCTATGGCTACACCTTC.

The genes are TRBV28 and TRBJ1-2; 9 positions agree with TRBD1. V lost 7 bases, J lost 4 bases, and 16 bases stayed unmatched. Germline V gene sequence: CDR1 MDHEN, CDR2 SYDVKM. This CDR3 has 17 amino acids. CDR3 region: CASTTPGRGQGIYGYTF. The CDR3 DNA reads TGTGCCAGCACCACGCCCGGGAGGGGACAGGGAATCTATGGCTACACCTTC.

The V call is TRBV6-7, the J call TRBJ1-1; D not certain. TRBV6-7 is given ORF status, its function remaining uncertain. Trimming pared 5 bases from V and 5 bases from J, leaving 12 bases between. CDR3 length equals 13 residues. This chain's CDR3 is CASSQFLKTEAFF. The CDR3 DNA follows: TGTGCCAGCAGTCAGTTTTTAAAGACTGAAGCTTTCTTT.

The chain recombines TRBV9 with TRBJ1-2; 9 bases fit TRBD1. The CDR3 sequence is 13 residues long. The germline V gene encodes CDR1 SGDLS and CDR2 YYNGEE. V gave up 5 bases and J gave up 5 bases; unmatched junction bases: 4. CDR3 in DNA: TGTGCCAGCAGTCCCGGGACAGGGTATGGCTACACCTTC. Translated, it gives CASSPGTGYGYTF.

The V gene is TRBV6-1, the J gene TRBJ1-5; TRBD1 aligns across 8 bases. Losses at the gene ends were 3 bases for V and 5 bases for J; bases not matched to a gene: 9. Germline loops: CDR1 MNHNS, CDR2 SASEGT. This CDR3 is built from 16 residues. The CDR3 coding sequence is TGTGCCAGCAGTGACAGGGGGCGCGGCGGCCATCAGCCCCAGCATTTT. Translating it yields CASSDRGRGGHQPQHF.

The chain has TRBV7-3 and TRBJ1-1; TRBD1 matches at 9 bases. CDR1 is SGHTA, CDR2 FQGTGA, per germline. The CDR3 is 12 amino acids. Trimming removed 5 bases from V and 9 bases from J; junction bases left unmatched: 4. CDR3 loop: CASSLGQGKAFF. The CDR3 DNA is TGTGCCAGCAGCCTGGGACAGGGAAAAGCTTTCTTT.

The CDR3 DNA reads as TGTGCCAGCAGCTCACTCTTAGCGGGGGGTACAGATACGCAGTATTTT. Amino acid sequence: CASSSLLAGGTDTQYF. The chain uses TRBV7-2 and TRBJ2-3; 10 bases align to TRBD2. The CDR3 is 16 amino acids. V gave up 4 bases and J gave up 3 bases; unmatched junction bases: 7. CDR1 and CDR2 from the germline V gene are SGHTA and FQGNSA.

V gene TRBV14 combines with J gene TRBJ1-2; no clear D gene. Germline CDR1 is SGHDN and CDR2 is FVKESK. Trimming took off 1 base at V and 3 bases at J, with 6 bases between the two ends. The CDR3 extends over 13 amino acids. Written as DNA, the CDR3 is TGTGCCAGCAGCCAAGCGAGGGACTATGGCTACACCTTC. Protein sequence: CASSQARDYGYTF.

CDR3 amino acids: CASSLRTPTDTQYF. CDR3 nucleotides: TGCGCCAGCAGCTTGCGTACTCCCACAGATACGCAGTATTTT. The chain links TRBV5-1 to TRBJ2-3, with no clear D. The germline V and J ends were trimmed by 1 base and 2 bases, with 8 bases remaining between them. The CDR3 is 14 residues long. The germline V gene has CDR1 SGHRS and CDR2 YFSETQ.

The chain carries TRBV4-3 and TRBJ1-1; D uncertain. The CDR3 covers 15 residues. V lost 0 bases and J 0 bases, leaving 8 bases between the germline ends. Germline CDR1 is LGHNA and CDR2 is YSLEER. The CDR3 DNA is TGCGCCAGCAGCCAAGATCTGGGAGTGAACACTGAAGCTTTCTTT. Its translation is CASSQDLGVNTEAFF.